These T cell receptor beta chains were read from a single sample in a study of T cell responses to AZD1222 COVID-19 vaccine. Data came from immunoSEQ multiplex PCR; TCRdb stores just in-frame clones and leaves some out. The sample carries over 100,000 clones, about 90% recorded once. The sample in question was peripheral blood, obtained on day 0 of AZD1222 vaccination. The receptor source for this set is an adult in good health. Both conserved end residues are part of each CDR3. Fields, in order: D gene, V gene, J gene, clone size, CDR3 protein, CDR3 DNA. A D gene is named only where the DNA matches it firmly. The size of a clone is reported for some rows only, either as once, few or many, or as a class for expanded clones.

-	TRBV2	TRBJ1-3	-	CASSAGQGNTIYF	TGTGCCAGCAGTGCAGGACAGGGAAACACCATATATTTT
-	TRBV3-1/TRBV3-2	TRBJ1-3	few	CASSQDSIRGNTIYF	TGTGCCAGCAGCCAAGATAGTATAAGGGGAAACACCATATATTTT
-	TRBV5-4	TRBJ1-2	-	CASSLKGSGNYGYTF	TGTGCCAGCAGCTTGAAGGGGTCCGGGAACTATGGCTACACCTTC
TRBD1	TRBV11-1	TRBJ1-2	-	CASSRRDRLHYGYTF	TGTGCCAGCAGCCGGCGGGACAGGTTACACTATGGCTACACCTTC
TRBD1	TRBV15	TRBJ1-5	-	CATSSAGTDNQPQHF	TGTGCCACCAGCAGCGCCGGGACAGATAATCAGCCCCAGCATTTT
-	TRBV7-2	TRBJ1-3	few	CASSFTAGAGGNTIYF	TGTGCCAGCAGCTTCACTGCGGGGGCGGGGGGAAACACCATATATTTT
TRBD1	TRBV2	TRBJ2-6	-	CASKRGSDRGFSGANVLTF	TGTGCCAGCAAGAGGGGGTCTGACAGGGGCTTCTCTGGGGCCAACGTCCTGACTTTC
-	TRBV7-9	TRBJ2-5	-	CASSSGRASLQETQYF	TGTGCCAGCAGCTCAGGTCGGGCTAGTCTTCAAGAGACCCAGTACTTC
TRBD1	TRBV7-2	TRBJ1-2	-	CASSRRLGQGDYGYTF	TGTGCCAGCAGCCGCAGACTTGGACAGGGCGACTATGGCTACACCTTC
TRBD1	TRBV19	TRBJ1-1	few	CASSIRGQGPNTEAFF	TGTGCCAGTAGCATTCGTGGACAGGGGCCGAACACTGAAGCTTTCTTT
TRBD1	TRBV5-6	TRBJ1-6	-	CASSFGQGVSPLHF	TGTGCCAGCAGCTTTGGACAGGGTGTATCACCCCTCCACTTT
TRBD1	TRBV9	TRBJ2-2	once	CASSMFGGQGFAGELFF	TGTGCCAGCAGCATGTTCGGAGGACAGGGGTTTGCCGGGGAGCTGTTTTTT
-	TRBV10-3	TRBJ2-7	-	CAISENRAGYEQYF	TGTGCCATCAGTGAGAACAGGGCAGGCTACGAGCAGTACTTC
-	TRBV6-5	TRBJ1-2	-	CASRITLTGPYTF	TGTGCCAGCAGGATTACCCTGACAGGCCCCTACACCTTC
TRBD2	TRBV13	TRBJ2-5	-	CASSPPSGRETQYF	TGTGCCAGCAGCCCCCCAAGCGGGAGAGAGACCCAGTACTTC
-	TRBV6-5	TRBJ1-3	-	CASRPTYGNTIYF	TGTGCCAGCAGACCGACTTACGGAAACACCATATATTTT
-	TRBV7-8	TRBJ1-2	-	CASTPGQARNYGYTF	TGTGCCAGCACCCCGGGCCAGGCACGAAACTATGGCTACACCTTC
-	TRBV2	TRBJ1-4	-	CASSVYEKLFF	TGTGCCAGCAGTGTGTATGAAAAACTGTTTTTT
-	TRBV7-9	TRBJ2-3	-	CASSLRSGYTDTQYF	TGTGCCAGCAGCTTAAGGAGCGGGTACACAGATACGCAGTATTTT
-	TRBV6-2/TRBV6-3	TRBJ1-5	-	CASSASGDTWNQPQHF	TGTGCCAGCAGTGCCTCCGGGGACACTTGGAATCAGCCCCAGCATTTT
-	TRBV6-4	TRBJ2-3	-	CASSDSHTQYF	TGTGCCAGCAGTGACTCCCATACGCAGTATTTT
-	TRBV3-1/TRBV3-2	TRBJ2-3	-	CASSQGRIRGWPDTQYF	TGTGCCAGCAGCCAAGGAAGGATTCGGGGGTGGCCAGATACGCAGTATTTT
-	TRBV5-4	TRBJ1-1	-	CASSLAGVGTEAFF	TGTGCCAGCAGCTTGGCAGGGGTAGGAACTGAAGCTTTCTTT
-	TRBV9	TRBJ1-4	-	CASSSSGDTNEKLFF	TGTGCCAGCAGCTCTAGCGGGGACACCAATGAAAAACTGTTTTTT
-	TRBV5-1	TRBJ1-5	-	CASSLKGRNSNQPQHF	TGCGCCAGCAGCTTAAAAGGGAGAAATAGCAATCAGCCCCAGCATTTT
-	TRBV11-2	TRBJ2-5	-	CASSPQHIQETQYF	TGTGCCAGCAGCCCGCAGCATATCCAAGAGACCCAGTACTTC
-	TRBV11-1	TRBJ1-2	-	CASSPPGIHYGYTF	TGTGCCAGCAGCCCCCCAGGCATTCACTATGGCTACACCTTC
-	TRBV4-2	TRBJ2-1	-	CASSQERAASSYNEQFF	TGTGCCAGCAGCCAAGAAAGGGCAGCGAGCTCCTACAATGAGCAGTTCTTC
-	TRBV19	TRBJ1-6	-	CASSISTGLLGNSPLHF	TGTGCCAGTAGTATATCGACCGGGTTGCTCGGGAATTCACCCCTCCACTTT
TRBD1	TRBV6-5	TRBJ2-7	-	CASSRPGQGSYEQYF	TGTGCCAGCAGTCGGCCGGGACAGGGAAGCTACGAGCAGTACTTC
-	TRBV29-1	TRBJ2-4	-	CSVGQGKGIQYF	TGCAGCGTCGGCCAGGGTAAAGGGATTCAGTACTTC
TRBD1	TRBV9	TRBJ1-3	-	CASSGHRGDAGNTIYF	TGTGCCAGCAGCGGACACAGGGGAGACGCTGGAAACACCATATATTTT
-	TRBV3-1/TRBV3-2	TRBJ1-3	-	CASSQDPFSPGNTIYF	TGTGCCAGCAGCCAAGATCCCTTCTCCCCGGGAAACACCATATATTTT
-	TRBV12-5	TRBJ2-7	-	CASGLDLPYEQYF	TGTGCTAGTGGCCTGGACTTGCCCTACGAGCAGTACTTC
-	TRBV6-1	TRBJ2-3	once	CASSAGAGAGTDTQYF	TGTGCCAGCAGTGCGGGGGCAGGGGCTGGCACAGATACGCAGTATTTT
-	TRBV7-8	TRBJ1-1	-	CASSLGGGFEAFF	TGTGCCAGCAGCTTAGGGGGGGGTTTTGAAGCTTTCTTT
TRBD1	TRBV6-5	TRBJ1-2	-	CASTRTGMVYGYTF	TGTGCCAGCACCCGGACAGGGATGGTCTATGGCTACACCTTC
TRBD1	TRBV11-2	TRBJ2-5	once	CASSSPPGQNKETQYF	TGTGCCAGCAGCTCCCCACCGGGACAGAATAAAGAGACCCAGTACTTC
TRBD1	TRBV18	TRBJ1-5	-	CASSLQGAADQPQHF	TGTGCCAGCTCACTCCAGGGGGCGGCCGATCAGCCCCAGCATTTT
-	TRBV3-1/TRBV3-2	TRBJ2-7	-	CASSQDYSYEQYF	TGTGCCAGCAGCCAAGACTACAGCTACGAGCAGTACTTC
-	TRBV2	TRBJ2-1	-	CASTKTQVSGEQFF	TGTGCCAGCACCAAAACCCAGGTTTCGGGTGAGCAGTTCTTC
-	TRBV19	TRBJ2-5	once	CASSSDIGRETQYF	TGTGCCAGTAGTTCGGACATCGGACGGGAGACCCAGTACTTC
-	TRBV15	TRBJ2-2	-	CATSSSLAGELFF	TGTGCCACCAGCTCCTCCCTAGCCGGGGAGCTGTTTTTT
TRBD1	TRBV4-1	TRBJ1-1	-	CASSQRTGTGAMNTEAFF	TGCGCCAGCAGCCAAAGGACAGGGACGGGGGCCATGAACACTGAAGCTTTCTTT
TRBD1	TRBV19	TRBJ1-6	-	CASSIPGQGVISPLHF	TGTGCCAGTAGTATTCCGGGACAGGGGGTAATCTCACCCCTCCACTTT
-	TRBV29-1	TRBJ1-1	-	CSVLGGFNTEAFF	TGCAGCGTGCTAGGGGGATTTAACACTGAAGCTTTCTTT
-	TRBV4-2	TRBJ2-3	-	CASSQSRLSTDTQYF	TGTGCCAGCAGCCAGTCCAGGTTAAGCACAGATACGCAGTATTTT
TRBD2	TRBV7-2	TRBJ2-3	-	CASSLPSTSGGFTDTQYF	TGTGCCAGCAGCTTACCCTCGACTAGCGGGGGGTTCACAGATACGCAGTATTTT
-	TRBV3-1/TRBV3-2	TRBJ1-6	-	CASSLVGGNSPLHF	TGTGCCAGCAGCCTCGTCGGCGGGAATTCACCCCTCCACTTT
-	TRBV6-1	TRBJ1-5	-	CASSDVGGERVQPQHF	TGTGCCAGCAGTGACGTGGGGGGCGAGAGAGTGCAGCCCCAGCATTTT
-	TRBV9	TRBJ2-1	-	CASSPGGDEQFF	TGTGCCAGCAGCCCCGGGGGAGATGAGCAGTTCTTC
-	TRBV6-5	TRBJ2-5	-	CASRISGTEETQYF	TGTGCCAGCAGGATTAGCGGGACAGAGGAGACCCAGTACTTC
TRBD1	TRBV30	TRBJ1-1	-	CAWRGPGQGFSEAFF	TGTGCCTGGAGGGGACCGGGACAGGGATTCTCTGAAGCTTTCTTT
TRBD1	TRBV6-5	TRBJ2-1	-	CASSPRGDSNNEQFF	TGTGCCAGCAGTCCCCGTGGGGACAGTAACAATGAGCAGTTCTTC
TRBD2	TRBV30	TRBJ2-1	-	CALWGRARNEQFF	TGTGCCCTTTGGGGGAGGGCCAGAAATGAGCAGTTCTTC